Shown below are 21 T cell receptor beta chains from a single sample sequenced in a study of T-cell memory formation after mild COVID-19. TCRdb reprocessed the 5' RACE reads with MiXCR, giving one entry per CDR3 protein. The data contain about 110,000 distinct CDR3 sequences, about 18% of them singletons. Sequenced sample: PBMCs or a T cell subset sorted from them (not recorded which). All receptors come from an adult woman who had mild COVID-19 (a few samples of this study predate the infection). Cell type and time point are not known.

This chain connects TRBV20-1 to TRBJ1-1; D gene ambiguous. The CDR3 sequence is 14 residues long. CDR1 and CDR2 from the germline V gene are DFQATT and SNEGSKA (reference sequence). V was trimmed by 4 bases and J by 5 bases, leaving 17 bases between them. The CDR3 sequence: CSAKPIRSNTEAFF. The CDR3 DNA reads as TGCAGTGCTAAACCAATCAGGAGCAATACTGAAGCTTTCTTT.

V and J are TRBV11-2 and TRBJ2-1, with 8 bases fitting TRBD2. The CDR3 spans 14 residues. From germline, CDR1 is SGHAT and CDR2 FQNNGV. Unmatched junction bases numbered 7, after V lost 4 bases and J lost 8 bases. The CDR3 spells CASSSLAARDEQFF. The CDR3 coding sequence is TGTGCCAGCAGCTCACTAGCGGCGCGGGATGAGCAGTTCTTC.

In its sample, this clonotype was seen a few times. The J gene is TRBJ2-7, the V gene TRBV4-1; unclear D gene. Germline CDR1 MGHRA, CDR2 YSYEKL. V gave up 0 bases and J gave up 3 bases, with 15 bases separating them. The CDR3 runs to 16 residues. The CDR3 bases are TGCGCCAGCAGCCAAGACTCCCCGGGCTGGGGCTACGAGCAGTACTTC. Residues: CASSQDSPGWGYEQYF.

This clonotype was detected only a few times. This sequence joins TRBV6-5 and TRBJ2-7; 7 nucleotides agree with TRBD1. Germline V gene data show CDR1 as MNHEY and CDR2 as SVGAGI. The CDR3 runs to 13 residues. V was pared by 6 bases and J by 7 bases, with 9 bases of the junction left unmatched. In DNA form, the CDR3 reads TGTGCCAGCAGCCACCTTCTGACAGGGGAGCAGTACTTC. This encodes CASSHLLTGEQYF.

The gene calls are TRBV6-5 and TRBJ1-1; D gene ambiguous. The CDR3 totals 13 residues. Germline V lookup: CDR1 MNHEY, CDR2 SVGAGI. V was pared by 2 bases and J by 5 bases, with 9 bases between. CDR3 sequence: CASSYGEGTEAFF. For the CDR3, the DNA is TGTGCCAGCAGTTACGGGGAGGGTACTGAAGCTTTCTTT.

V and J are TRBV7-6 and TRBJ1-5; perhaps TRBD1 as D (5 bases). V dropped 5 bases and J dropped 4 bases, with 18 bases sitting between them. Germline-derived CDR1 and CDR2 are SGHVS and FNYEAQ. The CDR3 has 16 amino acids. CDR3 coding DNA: TGTGCCAGCAGCCTACTCCCCTCCGGGGGGAATCAGCCCCAGCATTTT. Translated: CASSLLPSGGNQPQHF.

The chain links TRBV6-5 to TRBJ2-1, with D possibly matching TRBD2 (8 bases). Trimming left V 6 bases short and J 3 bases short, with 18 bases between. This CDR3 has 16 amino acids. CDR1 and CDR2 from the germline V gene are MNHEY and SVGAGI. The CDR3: CASRDRLAGGYNEQFF. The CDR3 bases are TGTGCCAGCAGGGACAGGTTGGCGGGAGGCTACAATGAGCAGTTCTTC.

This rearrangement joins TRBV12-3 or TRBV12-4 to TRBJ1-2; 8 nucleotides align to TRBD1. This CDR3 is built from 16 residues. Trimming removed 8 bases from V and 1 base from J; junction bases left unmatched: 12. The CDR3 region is CASLTPGGSCNYGYTF. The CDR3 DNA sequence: TGTGCCAGCCTCACGCCAGGGGGCTCTTGTAACTATGGCTACACCTTC.

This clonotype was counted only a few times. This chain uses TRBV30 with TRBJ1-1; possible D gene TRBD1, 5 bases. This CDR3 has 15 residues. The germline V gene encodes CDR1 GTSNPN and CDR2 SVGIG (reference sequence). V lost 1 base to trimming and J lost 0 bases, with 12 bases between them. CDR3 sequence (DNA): TGTGCCTGGAGTGGCGTCAGGGTCATGAACACTGAAGCTTTCTTT. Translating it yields CAWSGVRVMNTEAFF.

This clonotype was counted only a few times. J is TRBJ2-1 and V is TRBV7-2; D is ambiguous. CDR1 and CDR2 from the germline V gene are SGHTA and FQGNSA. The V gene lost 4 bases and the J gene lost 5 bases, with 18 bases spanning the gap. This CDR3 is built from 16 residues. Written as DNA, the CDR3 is TGTGCCAGCAGCTCCCCCTTACTTGGACGGGACAATGAGCAGTTCTTC. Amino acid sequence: CASSSPLLGRDNEQFF.

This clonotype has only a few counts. CDR3 sequence: CATDQGRGGGGELFF. In DNA form, the CDR3 reads TGTGCCACCGACCAGGGCCGTGGGGGTGGCGGGGAGCTGTTTTTT. This chain links TRBV15 with TRBJ2-2; the D gene could be TRBD1 or TRBD2 (5 bases each). CDR3 length: 15 amino acids. Trimming took 8 bases from V and 7 from J, leaving 20 bases between them. In germline, CDR1 is LNHNV, CDR2 YYDKDF (reference sequence).

CDR3 residues: CASSPGTPSPYNEQFF. The CDR3, as DNA: TGTGCCAGCAGCCCCGGGACTCCGTCTCCCTACAATGAGCAGTTCTTC. This chain connects TRBV12-3 or TRBV12-4 to TRBJ2-1; possibly TRBD2 for D (6 bases). This CDR3 is 16 amino acids long. Trimming removed 6 bases at V and 2 bases at J, with 17 bases between.

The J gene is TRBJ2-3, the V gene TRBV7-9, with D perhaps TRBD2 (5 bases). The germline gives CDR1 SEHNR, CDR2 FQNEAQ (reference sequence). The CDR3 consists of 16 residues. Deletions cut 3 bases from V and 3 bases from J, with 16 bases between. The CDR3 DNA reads TGTGCCAGCAGCTTCCTGGAGGTCCGGGTAACAGATACGCAGTATTTT. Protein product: CASSFLEVRVTDTQYF.

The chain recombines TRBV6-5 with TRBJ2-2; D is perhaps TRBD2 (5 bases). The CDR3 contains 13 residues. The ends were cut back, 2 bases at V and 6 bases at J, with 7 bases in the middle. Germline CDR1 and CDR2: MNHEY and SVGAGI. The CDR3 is CASSYVGAGELFF. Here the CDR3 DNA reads TGTGCCAGCAGTTACGTCGGGGCCGGGGAGCTGTTTTTT.

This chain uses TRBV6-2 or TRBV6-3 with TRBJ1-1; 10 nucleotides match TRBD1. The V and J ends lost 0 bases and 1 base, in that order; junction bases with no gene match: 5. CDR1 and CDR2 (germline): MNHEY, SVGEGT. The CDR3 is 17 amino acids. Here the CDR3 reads CASSYSRDRGGNTEAFF. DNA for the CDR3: TGTGCCAGCAGTTACTCGCGGGACAGGGGAGGGAACACTGAAGCTTTCTTT.

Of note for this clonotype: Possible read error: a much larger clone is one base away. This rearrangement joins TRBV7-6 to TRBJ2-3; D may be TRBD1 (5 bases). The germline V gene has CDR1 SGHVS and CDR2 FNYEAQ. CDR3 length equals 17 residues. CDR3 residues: CASSGKTEPALTDTQCF. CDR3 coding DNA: TGTGCCAGCAGCGGAAAGACAGAACCTGCGCTCACAGATACGCAGTGTTTT. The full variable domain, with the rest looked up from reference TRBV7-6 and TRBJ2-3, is GAGVSQSPRYKVTKRGQDVALRCDPISGHVSLYWYRQALGQGPEFLTYFNYEAQQDKSGLPNDRFSAERPEGSISTLTIQRTEQRDSAMYRCASSGKTEPALTDTQCFGPGTRLTVL.

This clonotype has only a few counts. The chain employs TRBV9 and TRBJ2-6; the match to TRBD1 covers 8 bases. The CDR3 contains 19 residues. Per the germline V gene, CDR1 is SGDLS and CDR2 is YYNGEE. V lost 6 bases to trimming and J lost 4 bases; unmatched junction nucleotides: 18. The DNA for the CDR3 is TGTGCCAGCACCCCCTCCACCGGGACAGGTTCCCTCGGGGCCAACGTCCTGACTTTC. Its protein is CASTPSTGTGSLGANVLTF. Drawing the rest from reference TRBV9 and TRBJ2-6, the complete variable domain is DSGVTQTPKHLITATGQRVTLRCSPRSGDLSVYWYQQSLDQGLQFLIQYYNGEERAKGNILERFSAQQFPDLHSELNLSSLELGDSALYFCASTPSTGTGSLGANVLTFGAGSRLTVL.

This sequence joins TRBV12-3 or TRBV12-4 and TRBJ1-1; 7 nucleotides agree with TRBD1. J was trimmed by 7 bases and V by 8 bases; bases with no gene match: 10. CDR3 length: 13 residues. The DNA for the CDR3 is TGTGCCAGCTCGCTAGACAGGGTTGGTGAAGCTTTCTTT. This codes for CASSLDRVGEAFF.

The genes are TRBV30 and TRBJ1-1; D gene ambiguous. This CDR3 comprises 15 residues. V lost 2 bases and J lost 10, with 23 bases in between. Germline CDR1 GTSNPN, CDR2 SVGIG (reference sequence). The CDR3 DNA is TGTGCCTGGAGTCTCCAGTGGAGCCCCAGCCCCGGAGCTTTCTTT. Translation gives CAWSLQWSPSPGAFF.

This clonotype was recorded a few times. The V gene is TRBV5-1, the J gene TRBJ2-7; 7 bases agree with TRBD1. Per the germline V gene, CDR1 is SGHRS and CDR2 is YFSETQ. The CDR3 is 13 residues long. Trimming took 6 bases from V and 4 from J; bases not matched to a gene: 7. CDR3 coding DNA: TGCGCCAGCATAGGGACAGTAAGTTACGAGCAGTACTTC. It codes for CASIGTVSYEQYF.

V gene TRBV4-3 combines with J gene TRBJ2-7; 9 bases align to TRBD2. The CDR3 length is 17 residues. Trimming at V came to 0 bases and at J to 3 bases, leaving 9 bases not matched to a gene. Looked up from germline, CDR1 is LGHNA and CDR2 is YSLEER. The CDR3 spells CASSQDWEGLALYEQYF. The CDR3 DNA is TGCGCCAGCAGCCAAGATTGGGAGGGACTAGCTCTCTACGAGCAGTACTTC.